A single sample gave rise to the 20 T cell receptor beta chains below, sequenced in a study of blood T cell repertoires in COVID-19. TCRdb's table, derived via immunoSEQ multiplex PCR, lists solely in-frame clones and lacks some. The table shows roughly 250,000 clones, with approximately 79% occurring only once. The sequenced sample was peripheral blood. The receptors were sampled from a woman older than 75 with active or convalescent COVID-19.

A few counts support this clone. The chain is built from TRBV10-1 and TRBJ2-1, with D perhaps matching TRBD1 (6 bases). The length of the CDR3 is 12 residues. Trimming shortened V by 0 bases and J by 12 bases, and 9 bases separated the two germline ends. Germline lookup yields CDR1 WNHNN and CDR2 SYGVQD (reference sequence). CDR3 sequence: CASSESPQGQFF. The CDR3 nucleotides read TGCGCCAGCAGTGAGTCCCCACAGGGGCAGTTCTTC.

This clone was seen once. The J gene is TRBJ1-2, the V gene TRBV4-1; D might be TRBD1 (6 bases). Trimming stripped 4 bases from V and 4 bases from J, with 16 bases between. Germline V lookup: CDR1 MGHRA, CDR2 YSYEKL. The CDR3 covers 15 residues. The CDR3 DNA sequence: TGCGCCAGCAGCCTCCGGGACACCTCCGGCTATGGCTACACCTTC. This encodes CASSLRDTSGYGYTF.

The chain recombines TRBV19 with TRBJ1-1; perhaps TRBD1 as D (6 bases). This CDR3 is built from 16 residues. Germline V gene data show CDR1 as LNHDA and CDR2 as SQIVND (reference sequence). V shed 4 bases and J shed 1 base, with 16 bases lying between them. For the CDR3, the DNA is TGTGCCAGTAGTAGTACAGGGCTCATGGGGAACACTGAAGCTTTCTTT. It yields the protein CASSSTGLMGNTEAFF.

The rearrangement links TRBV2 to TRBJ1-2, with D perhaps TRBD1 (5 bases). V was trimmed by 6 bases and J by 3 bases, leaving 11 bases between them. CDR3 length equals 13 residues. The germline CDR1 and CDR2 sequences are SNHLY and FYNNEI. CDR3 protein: CASRSGWDYGYTF. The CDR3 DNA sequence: TGTGCCAGCAGATCAGGGTGGGACTATGGCTACACCTTC.

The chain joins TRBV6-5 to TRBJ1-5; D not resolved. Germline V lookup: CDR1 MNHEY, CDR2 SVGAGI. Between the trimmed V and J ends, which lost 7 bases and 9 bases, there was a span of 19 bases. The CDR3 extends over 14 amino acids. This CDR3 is CASKLAGGGRPQHF. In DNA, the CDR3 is TGTGCCAGCAAACTTGCGGGAGGAGGGAGGCCCCAGCATTTT.

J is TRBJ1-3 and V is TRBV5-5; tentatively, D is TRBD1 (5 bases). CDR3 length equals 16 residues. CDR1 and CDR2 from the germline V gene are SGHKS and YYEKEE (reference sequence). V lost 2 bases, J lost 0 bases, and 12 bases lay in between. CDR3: CASSFLAGSSGNTIYF. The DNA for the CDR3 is TGTGCCAGCAGCTTTCTGGCAGGGTCCTCTGGAAACACCATATATTTT. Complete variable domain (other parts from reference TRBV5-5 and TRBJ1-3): DAGVTQSPTHLIKTRGQQVTLRCSPISGHKSVSWYQQVLGQGPQFIFQYYEKEERGRGNFPDRFSARQFPNYSSELNVNALLLGDSALYLCASSFLAGSSGNTIYFGEGSWLTVV.

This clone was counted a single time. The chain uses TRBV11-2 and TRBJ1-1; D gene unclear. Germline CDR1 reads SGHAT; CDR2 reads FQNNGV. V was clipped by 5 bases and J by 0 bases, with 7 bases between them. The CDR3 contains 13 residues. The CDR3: CASSPPVNTEAFF. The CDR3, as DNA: TGTGCCAGCAGCCCCCCGGTGAACACTGAAGCTTTCTTT.

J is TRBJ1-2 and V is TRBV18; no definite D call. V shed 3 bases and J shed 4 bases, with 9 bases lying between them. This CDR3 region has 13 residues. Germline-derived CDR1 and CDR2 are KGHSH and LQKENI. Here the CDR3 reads CASSPGRSYGYTF. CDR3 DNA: TGTGCCAGCTCACCGGGCAGATCCTATGGCTACACCTTC.

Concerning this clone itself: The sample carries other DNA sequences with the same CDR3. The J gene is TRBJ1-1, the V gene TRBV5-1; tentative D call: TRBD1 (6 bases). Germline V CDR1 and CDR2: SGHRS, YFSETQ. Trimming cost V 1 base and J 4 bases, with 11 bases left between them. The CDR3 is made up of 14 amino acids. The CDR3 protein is CASSLQDRGTEAFF. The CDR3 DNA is TGCGCCAGCAGCTTGCAGGACAGAGGCACTGAAGCTTTCTTT.

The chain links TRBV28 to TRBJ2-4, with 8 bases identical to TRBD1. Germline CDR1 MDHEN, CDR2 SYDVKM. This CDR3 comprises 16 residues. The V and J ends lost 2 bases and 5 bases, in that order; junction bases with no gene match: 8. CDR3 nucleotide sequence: TGTGCCAGCAGTTTAACTCCAGCAGGGGGCCAAAACATTCAGTACTTC. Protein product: CASSLTPAGGQNIQYF.

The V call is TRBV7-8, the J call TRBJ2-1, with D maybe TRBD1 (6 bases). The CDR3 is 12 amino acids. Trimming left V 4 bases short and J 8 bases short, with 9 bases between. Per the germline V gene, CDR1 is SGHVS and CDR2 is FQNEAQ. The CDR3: CASSSQGHEQFF. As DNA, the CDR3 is TGTGCCAGCAGCTCACAGGGCCATGAGCAGTTCTTC.

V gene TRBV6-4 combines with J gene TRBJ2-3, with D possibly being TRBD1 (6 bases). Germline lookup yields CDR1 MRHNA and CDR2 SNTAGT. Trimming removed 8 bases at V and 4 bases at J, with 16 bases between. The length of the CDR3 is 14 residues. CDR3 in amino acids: CASARQQGADTQYF. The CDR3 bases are TGTGCCAGCGCTAGACAACAGGGCGCAGATACGCAGTATTTT.

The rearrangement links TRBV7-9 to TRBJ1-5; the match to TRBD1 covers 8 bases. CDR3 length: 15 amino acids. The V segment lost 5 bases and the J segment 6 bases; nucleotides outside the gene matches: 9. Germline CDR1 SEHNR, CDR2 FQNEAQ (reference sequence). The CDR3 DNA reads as TGTGCCAGCAGCCCTTACGGACAGGGAAGTCAGCCCCAGCATTTT. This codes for CASSPYGQGSQPQHF.

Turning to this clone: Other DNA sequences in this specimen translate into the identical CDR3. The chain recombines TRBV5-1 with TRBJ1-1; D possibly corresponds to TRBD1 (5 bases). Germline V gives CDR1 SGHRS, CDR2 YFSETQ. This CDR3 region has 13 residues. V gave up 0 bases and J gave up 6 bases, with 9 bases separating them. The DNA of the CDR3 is TGCGCCAGCAGCTTGGCAGGGTTGTCTGAAGCTTTCTTT. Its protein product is CASSLAGLSEAFF.

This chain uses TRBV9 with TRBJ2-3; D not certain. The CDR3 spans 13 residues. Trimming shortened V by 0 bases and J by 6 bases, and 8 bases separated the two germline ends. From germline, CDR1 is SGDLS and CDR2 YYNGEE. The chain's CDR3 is CASSVAVGDTQYF. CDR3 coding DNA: TGTGCCAGCAGCGTAGCGGTCGGGGATACGCAGTATTTT.

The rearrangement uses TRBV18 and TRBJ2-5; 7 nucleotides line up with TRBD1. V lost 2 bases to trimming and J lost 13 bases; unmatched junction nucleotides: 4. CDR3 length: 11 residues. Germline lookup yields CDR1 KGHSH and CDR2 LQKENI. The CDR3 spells CASSPMGQLYF. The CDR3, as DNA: TGTGCCAGCTCACCAATGGGACAGCTGTACTTC.

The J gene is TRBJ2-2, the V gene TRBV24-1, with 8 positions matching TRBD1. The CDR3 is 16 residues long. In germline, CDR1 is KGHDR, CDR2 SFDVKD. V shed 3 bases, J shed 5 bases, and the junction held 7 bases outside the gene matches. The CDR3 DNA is TGTGCCACCAGTGATCCTGGGACAGGTTTTACCGGGGAGCTGTTTTTT. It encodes CATSDPGTGFTGELFF.

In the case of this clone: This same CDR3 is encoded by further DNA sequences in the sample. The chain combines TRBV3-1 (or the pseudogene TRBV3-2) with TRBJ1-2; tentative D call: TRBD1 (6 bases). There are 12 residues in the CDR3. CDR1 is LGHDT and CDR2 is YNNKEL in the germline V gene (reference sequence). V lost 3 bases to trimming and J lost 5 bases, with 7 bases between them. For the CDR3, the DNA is TGTGCCAGCAGCCAGGGGGCTTATGGCTACACCTTC. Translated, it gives CASSQGAYGYTF.

The CDR3 protein is CATTPGVGGSTDTQYF. CDR3 nucleotide sequence: TGTGCCACCACCCCGGGGGTGGGAGGAAGCACAGATACGCAGTATTTT. The gene calls are TRBV24-1 and TRBJ2-3; tentative D call: TRBD2 (6 bases). The CDR3 sequence is 16 residues long. Germline V CDR1 and CDR2: KGHDR, SFDVKD. Trimming cost V 8 bases and J 0 bases, with 17 bases left between them.

CDR3 sequence: CASSPGVYNEQFF. CDR3 sequence (DNA): TGTGCCAGCAGCCCAGGGGTCTACAATGAGCAGTTCTTC. The chain carries TRBV21-1 and TRBJ2-1; TRBD1 is the table's D call and was not checked against the DNA. TRBV21-1 counts as a pseudogene. This CDR3 spans 13 amino acids.